The 22 T cell receptor beta chains reported below all come from one sample, sequenced in a study of T cell responses to AZD1222 COVID-19 vaccine. Profiled with immunoSEQ multiplex PCR; TCRdb holds only in-frame clones, not every one. The repertoire consists of tens of thousands of clones, with 90% occurring once and the leading ten covering 5% to 5.5%. The source material was peripheral blood, sampled 28 days after the second AZD1222 dose. All receptors come from an adult who received the AZD1222 COVID-19 vaccine.

This rearrangement joins TRBV7-2 to TRBJ2-3; maybe TRBD2 (6 bases). In germline, CDR1 is SGHTA, CDR2 FQGNSA. CDR3 length: 15 amino acids. V was cut by 5 bases and J by 0 bases, with 12 bases left in between. The CDR3 protein is CASSNSGTSTDTQYF. The CDR3, as DNA: TGTGCCAGCAGCAATAGCGGTACTAGCACAGATACGCAGTATTTT.

The gene calls are TRBV11-2 and TRBJ1-1; 8 positions agree with TRBD1. The CDR3 contains 15 residues. Germline CDR1 and CDR2: SGHAT and FQNNGV. The trim removed 5 bases at V and 0 bases at J, leaving 5 bases unmatched. The CDR3 coding sequence is TGTGCCAGCAGCCCGAGACAGGGGATGAACACTGAAGCTTTCTTT. This codes for CASSPRQGMNTEAFF.

The gene calls are TRBV28 and TRBJ1-5; no firm D call. The CDR3 totals 14 residues. From germline, CDR1 is MDHEN and CDR2 SYDVKM. V dropped 4 bases and J dropped 5 bases, with 12 bases sitting between them. Here the CDR3 DNA reads TGTGCCAGCAGTTCCCGCCGGGTCGATCAGCCCCAGCATTTT. The encoded protein is CASSSRRVDQPQHF.

The CDR3 nucleotides read TGTGCCAGCAGGTGGCGACAGGGGGTAGACTATGGCTACACCTTC. Translation: CASRWRQGVDYGYTF. The gene calls are TRBV28 and TRBJ1-2; 9 nucleotides match TRBD1. After removal of 6 bases from V and 3 bases from J, the junction contained 8 bases not matched to a gene. This CDR3 is 15 amino acids long. The V gene's germline CDR1 is MDHEN and CDR2 SYDVKM.

The CDR3 here is CASSYLSGQVTYEQYF. The DNA of the CDR3 is TGTGCCAGCAGTTACTTGTCGGGACAGGTAACCTACGAGCAGTACTTC. This chain connects TRBV6-5 to TRBJ2-7, with TRBD1 matching over 8 bases. The V segment lost 1 base and the J segment 2 bases; nucleotides outside the gene matches: 7. This CDR3 has 16 residues. The germline V gene encodes CDR1 MNHEY and CDR2 SVGAGI.

The chain couples TRBV5-1 to TRBJ1-2; D perhaps matches TRBD1 (5 bases). Per germline, CDR1 SGHRS and CDR2 YFSETQ. This CDR3 is 13 amino acids long. V was trimmed by 3 bases and J by 6 bases, leaving 12 bases between them. The CDR3 is CASSSDRGHGYTF. The CDR3, as DNA: TGCGCCAGCAGCTCGGACCGGGGACATGGCTACACCTTC.

The chain uses TRBV11-2 and TRBJ2-3, with D possibly TRBD2 on 7 matching bases. From germline, CDR1 is SGHAT and CDR2 FQNNGV. The V and J ends lost 2 bases and 5 bases respectively, with 20 bases between them. The CDR3 length is 17 residues. CDR3 region: CASSLNPAGAGGDTQYF. CDR3 DNA: TGTGCCAGCAGCTTAAACCCGGCGGGGGCCGGGGGAGATACGCAGTATTTT.

A single count supports this clone. The V gene is TRBV4-2, the J gene TRBJ1-1; the D gene is possibly TRBD1 (6 bases). V lost 8 bases, J lost 8 bases, and 12 bases lay in between. The CDR3 totals 11 residues. Per the germline V gene, CDR1 is LGHNA and CDR2 is YNFKEQ. CDR3: CASRTGTEAFF. The CDR3 DNA reads as TGTGCCAGCCGAACCGGGACAGAAGCTTTCTTT.

The chain employs TRBV19 and TRBJ1-2; tentative D call: TRBD1 (6 bases). Trimming pared 3 bases from V and 3 bases from J, leaving 11 bases between. The CDR3 loop spans 14 amino acids. Germline V gives CDR1 LNHDA, CDR2 SQIVND (reference sequence). The CDR3: CASSIARTDYGYTF. DNA of the CDR3: TGTGCCAGTAGTATTGCTCGGACAGACTATGGCTACACCTTC. The variable domain in full, with the rest retrieved from reference TRBV19 and TRBJ1-2, is DGGITQSPKYLFRKEGQNVTLSCEQNLNHDAMYWYRQDPGQGLRLIYYSQIVNDFQKGDIAEGYSVSREKKESFPLTVTSAQKNPTAFYLCASSIARTDYGYTFGSGTRLTVV.

The chain has TRBV5-1 and TRBJ2-7, with D maybe TRBD2 (5 bases). Germline CDR1 and CDR2: SGHRS and YFSETQ. The CDR3 contains 15 residues. Trimming shortened V by 1 base and J by 6 bases, and 17 bases separated the two germline ends. CDR3 region: CASSLSAGDLFEQYF. The CDR3 bases are TGCGCCAGCAGCTTGTCTGCCGGGGATCTGTTCGAGCAGTACTTC.

The gene calls are TRBV6-5 and TRBJ1-6, with D tentatively TRBD1 (6 bases). In germline, CDR1 is MNHEY, CDR2 SVGAGI. V was shortened by 7 bases and J by 0 bases, with 13 bases between the two germline ends. The CDR3 length is 16 residues. CDR3 sequence (DNA): TGTGCCAGCATTTATAGGGGGGACTCCTATAATTCACCCCTCCACTTT. Amino acid sequence: CASIYRGDSYNSPLHF.

This CDR3 is CASSSPRDSANNSPLHF. The CDR3 DNA reads as TGTGCCAGTAGTTCACCCCGGGACAGCGCAAATAATTCACCCCTCCACTTT. The gene calls are TRBV19 and TRBJ1-6, with 7 bases fitting TRBD1. J was trimmed by 5 bases and V by 5 bases; bases with no gene match: 12. From germline, CDR1 is LNHDA and CDR2 SQIVND (reference sequence). This CDR3 contains 17 residues.

The gene calls are TRBV5-8 and TRBJ1-4; 8 bases match TRBD1. V dropped 4 bases and J dropped 5; count of bases not matched to a gene: 10. Germline V gene sequence: CDR1 SGHTS, CDR2 YDEGEE. The length of the CDR3 is 16 residues. CDR3 sequence reads: CASSKPPRGRNEKLFF. The DNA for the CDR3 is TGTGCCAGCAGCAAACCCCCCAGGGGGCGGAATGAAAAACTGTTTTTT.

The chain is built from TRBV19 and TRBJ2-6, with D unclear. Germline values: CDR1 LNHDA, CDR2 SQIVND (reference sequence). The CDR3 consists of 15 residues. Trimming took off 4 bases at V and 2 bases at J, with 9 bases between the two ends. Written as DNA, the CDR3 is TGTGCCAGTAGTAGTTGGGCCCCTGGGGCCAACGTCCTGACTTTC. This translates into CASSSWAPGANVLTF.

The chain has TRBV5-1 and TRBJ2-7; D may correspond to TRBD1 or TRBD2 (5 bases each). The germline V and J ends were trimmed by 3 bases and 3 bases, with 16 bases remaining between them. There are 15 residues in the CDR3. Germline V gives CDR1 SGHRS, CDR2 YFSETQ. The CDR3 sequence is CASSWGFGAGYEQYF. The CDR3 nucleotides are TGCGCCAGCAGCTGGGGGTTTGGGGCTGGCTACGAGCAGTACTTC.

The gene calls are TRBV30 and TRBJ2-5; D not certain. This CDR3 has 15 residues. Per germline, CDR1 GTSNPN and CDR2 SVGIG (reference sequence). Trimming removed 1 base from V and 4 bases from J, with 16 bases in between. The CDR3 here is CAWSGSTSRTETQYF. DNA for the CDR3: TGTGCCTGGAGTGGGTCCACCTCCCGTACAGAGACCCAGTACTTC.

The chain recombines TRBV19 with TRBJ1-6; 7 bases map to TRBD1. Germline V gives CDR1 LNHDA, CDR2 SQIVND (reference sequence). The CDR3 consists of 15 residues. V dropped 3 bases and J dropped 2; count of bases not matched to a gene: 1. The CDR3 region has the DNA TGTGCCAGTAGTATCCAGGGGGCCTATAATTCACCCCTCCACTTT. It translates to CASSIQGAYNSPLHF.

The rearrangement joins TRBV6-5 to TRBJ1-4, with TRBD1 matching 11 bases. Germline CDR1 MNHEY, CDR2 SVGAGI. This CDR3 spans 15 amino acids. J lost 6 bases, V lost 5 bases, and 5 bases had no gene match. The CDR3 sequence: CASSPRTGGYEKLFF. For the CDR3, the DNA is TGTGCCAGCAGTCCTCGGACAGGGGGCTATGAAAAACTGTTTTTT.

DNA of the CDR3: TGTGCCAGCAGGGGGACTGTAAGGGCTCAGCCCCAGCATTTT. Its protein is CASRGTVRAQPQHF. This chain uses TRBV6-5 with TRBJ1-5; tentative D call: TRBD1 (5 bases). Trimming pared 6 bases from V and 6 bases from J, leaving 15 bases between. This CDR3 is built from 14 residues. The germline CDR1 and CDR2 sequences are MNHEY and SVGAGI.

The CDR3 DNA reads TGTGCCAGCAGCCTTACAGAGTACCAAGAGACCCAGTACTTC. Its translation: CASSLTEYQETQYF. V gene TRBV7-8 combines with J gene TRBJ2-5; D is ambiguous. The V gene's germline CDR1 is SGHVS and CDR2 FQNEAQ. This CDR3 has 14 residues. The germline V and J ends were trimmed by 5 bases and 0 bases, with 10 bases remaining between them. The full variable domain, rest sourced from reference TRBV7-8 and TRBJ2-5, is GAGVSQSPRYKVAKRGQDVALRCDPISGHVSLFWYQQALGQGPEFLTYFQNEAQLDKSGLPSDRFFAERPEGSVSTLKIQRTQQEDSAVYLCASSLTEYQETQYFGPGTRLLVL.

This chain uses TRBV30 with TRBJ1-2, with 7 bases lining up with TRBD1. V trimming: 2 bases; J trimming: 5 bases; junction bases outside the gene matches: 8. This CDR3 spans 14 amino acids. Germline V CDR1 and CDR2: GTSNPN, SVGIG (reference sequence). CDR3 sequence: CAWSSGTALYGYTF. The DNA of the CDR3 is TGTGCCTGGAGTTCGGGGACAGCCCTTTATGGCTACACCTTC.

The chain links TRBV5-1 to TRBJ1-2; no reliable D call. The CDR3 is 14 residues long. CDR1 is SGHRS and CDR2 is YFSETQ in the germline V gene. With 3 bases removed from V and 4 bases from J, the gap between germline ends came to 13 bases. The CDR3, as DNA: TGCGCCAGCAGCTCTACTGGTTTAAGCTATGGCTACACCTTC. Encoded protein: CASSSTGLSYGYTF.